The 29 T cell receptor beta chains in this list originate from one sample, sequenced in a study of T-cell memory formation after mild COVID-19. TCRdb independently ran MiXCR on the 5' RACE reads; one entry per CDR3 protein. The top ten hold around 3.8% of the sample, which has more than 150,000 distinct CDR3 sequences, 9.5% to 13% seen once. The specimen sequenced was PBMCs or a T cell subset sorted from them (not recorded which). The receptors here all came from a man aged 18 to 30 who had mild COVID-19 (a few samples of this study predate the infection). Cell type and time point are not known.

This clonotype was observed at least ten times. DNA of the CDR3: TGTGCCAGCAGTTTACAGGTGAACACTGAAGCTTTCTTT. Protein: CASSLQVNTEAFF. The chain carries TRBV12-3 or TRBV12-4 and TRBJ1-1; D remains ambiguous. The germline V and J ends were trimmed by 2 bases and 0 bases, with 4 bases remaining between them. The CDR3 totals 13 residues.

This clonotype was counted only a few times. This chain uses TRBV6-5 with TRBJ1-3; no definite D call. The CDR3 is 14 amino acids. Trimming took 2 bases from V and 0 from J, leaving 5 bases between them. Germline-derived CDR1 and CDR2 are MNHEY and SVGAGI. CDR3 amino acids: CASSYRNSGNTIYF. CDR3 nucleotides: TGTGCCAGCAGTTACCGAAACTCTGGAAACACCATATATTTT.

This clonotype was seen more than once but under ten times. V is TRBV3-1 and J is TRBJ1-2; possibly TRBD1 for D (6 bases). V lost 4 bases and J 7 bases, leaving 16 bases between the germline ends. This CDR3 is built from 14 residues. Germline V gene sequence: CDR1 LGHDT, CDR2 YNNKEL (reference sequence). The CDR3 DNA is TGTGCCAGCAGCCCTCAAGGAGGGGGGGGTGGCTACACCTTC. Translation gives CASSPQGGGGGYTF. Full variable domain (outside the CDR3, taken from reference TRBV3-1 and TRBJ1-2): DTAVSQTPKYLVTQMGNDKSIKCEQNLGHDTMYWYKQDSKKFLKIMFSYNNKELIINETVPNRFSPKSPDKAHLNLHINSLELGDSAVYFCASSPQGGGGGYTFGSGTRLTVV.

The gene calls are TRBV7-2 and TRBJ2-3; 7 positions agree with TRBD1. Germline trimming cut 6 bases from V and 3 bases from J; bases unmatched to any gene: 9. The CDR3 spans 15 residues. Germline values: CDR1 SGHTA, CDR2 FQGNSA. CDR3 protein: CASRQQGLETDTQYF. Written as DNA, the CDR3 is TGTGCCAGCAGACAACAGGGGTTAGAGACAGATACGCAGTATTTT. The full variable domain, rest sourced from reference TRBV7-2 and TRBJ2-3, is GAGVSQSPSNKVTEKGKDVELRCDPISGHTALYWYRQSLGQGLEFLIYFQGNSAPDKSGLPSDRFSAERTGGSVSTLTIQRTQQEDSAVYLCASRQQGLETDTQYFGPGTRLTVL.

This clonotype turned up a few times. The rearrangement joins TRBV4-2 to TRBJ1-2, with 7 bases aligning to TRBD1. The CDR3 spans 14 residues. Germline CDR1 reads LGHNA; CDR2 reads YNFKEQ. Trimming removed 1 base from V and 5 bases from J; junction bases left unmatched: 4. The CDR3 region has the DNA TGTGCCAGCAGCCAAGGGACAGGACTGTATGGCTACACCTTC. It encodes CASSQGTGLYGYTF.

V gene TRBV29-1 combines with J gene TRBJ1-1; perhaps TRBD1 as D (5 bases). Trimming stripped 0 bases from V and 11 bases from J, with 13 bases between. Looked up from germline, CDR1 is SQVTM and CDR2 is ANQGSEA. This CDR3 has 12 residues. This chain's CDR3 is CSVEDDTEGAFF. CDR3 coding DNA: TGCAGCGTTGAAGATGACACCGAGGGGGCTTTCTTT.

This clonotype was seen a few times. The chain employs TRBV4-1 and TRBJ1-5, with D possibly being TRBD1 (5 bases). Germline V lookup: CDR1 MGHRA, CDR2 YSYEKL. The ends were cut back, 1 base at V and 5 bases at J, with 12 bases in the middle. The CDR3 loop spans 15 amino acids. The chain's CDR3 is CASSQVQGSHQPQHF. The CDR3 DNA sequence: TGCGCCAGCAGCCAAGTTCAGGGCTCCCATCAGCCCCAGCATTTT.

The V and J genes are TRBV7-9 and TRBJ1-4; 10 bases line up with TRBD1. The CDR3 length is 14 residues. CDR1 and CDR2 (germline): SEHNR, FQNEAQ (reference sequence). V was clipped by 4 bases and J by 5 bases; unmatched bases: 1. CDR3 bases: TGTGCCAGCAGCTCGGGACAGGGGAATGAAAAACTGTTTTTT. Translated: CASSSGQGNEKLFF.

On this clonotype: The germline gene is not matched at one end of the junction; a read error may be the cause. CDR3 protein: CASRKKMNTEALF. The CDR3 nucleotides are TGTGCCAGCAGGAAAAAAATGAACACTGAAGCTTTATTT. The chain recombines TRBV12-3 or TRBV12-4 with TRBJ1-1; no clear D gene. The CDR3 has 13 residues.

This clonotype was seen only a few times. J is TRBJ2-3 and V is TRBV29-1; D gene ambiguous. The V end lost 2 bases, the J end lost 3 bases, and 12 bases lay between the germline ends. The CDR3 runs to 14 residues. Germline V gene data show CDR1 as SQVTM and CDR2 as ANQGSEA. DNA for the CDR3: TGCAGCGTTGAATCACAGCCCAGAACAGATACGCAGTATTTT. It specifies CSVESQPRTDTQYF.

The sample holds a few counts of this clonotype. The V and J genes are TRBV7-9 and TRBJ2-7, with 7 bases matching TRBD1. This CDR3 has 16 residues. The junction had 12 bases not matched to a gene; V was cut back by 7 bases and J by 0 bases. Germline V gives CDR1 SEHNR, CDR2 FQNEAQ (reference sequence). CDR3 amino acids: CASTHVRGQNSYEQYF. The CDR3, as DNA: TGTGCCAGCACTCACGTTAGGGGACAGAACTCCTACGAGCAGTACTTC.

This clonotype has only a few counts. The chain links TRBV20-1 to TRBJ2-5; 8 bases agree with TRBD1. CDR3 size: 12 residues. Germline V gene lookup returns CDR1 DFQATT and CDR2 SNEGSKA (reference sequence). J was trimmed by 5 bases and V by 2 bases; bases with no gene match: 1. CDR3 nucleotide sequence: TGCAGTGCTAGACCAGGGGGCGAGACCCAGTACTTC. Translation: CSARPGGETQYF.

This clonotype was counted only a few times. The chain employs TRBV29-1 and TRBJ2-3; 12 nucleotides align to TRBD1. CDR3 length equals 16 residues. Looked up from germline, CDR1 is SQVTM and CDR2 is ANQGSEA. V shed 5 bases, J shed 5 bases, and the junction held 11 bases outside the gene matches. The CDR3 bases are TGCAGCGTTATAAAGTCCGGGACAGGGGGCGTAGATACGCAGTATTTT. It encodes CSVIKSGTGGVDTQYF.

This clonotype was detected only a few times. CDR3 residues: CASSPAGTSGTDTQYF. For the CDR3, the DNA is TGTGCCAGCAGCCCAGCCGGGACTAGCGGGACAGATACGCAGTATTTT. J is TRBJ2-3 and V is TRBV7-9, with 12 bases fitting TRBD2. V lost 5 bases, J lost 3 bases, and 6 bases stayed unmatched. Germline CDR1 SEHNR, CDR2 FQNEAQ (reference sequence). This CDR3 has 16 residues.

V usage is TRBV10-1 and J usage is TRBJ1-6; D not certain. The CDR3 is made up of 13 amino acids. Trimming left V 5 bases short and J 8 bases short, with 10 bases between. Germline CDR1 and CDR2: WNHNN and SYGVQD (reference sequence). The CDR3 is CASSKLRDSPLHF. In nucleotides, the CDR3 is TGCGCCAGCAGTAAGCTACGAGATTCACCCCTCCACTTT.

The CDR3 sequence: CASSPQGSPSNSPLHF. CDR3 DNA sequence: TGTGCCAGCAGCCCACAGGGGTCCCCTAGTAATTCACCCCTCCACTTT. V usage is TRBV7-2 and J usage is TRBJ1-6; 7 nucleotides align to TRBD1. This CDR3 has 16 residues. CDR1 is SGHTA, CDR2 FQGNSA, per germline. Trimming cost V 5 bases and J 6 bases; bases outside gene matches: 10.

CDR3 residues: CAWGVQGVETQYF. CDR3 coding DNA: TGTGCCTGGGGCGTCCAGGGTGTGGAGACCCAGTACTTC. The V and J genes are TRBV30 and TRBJ2-5, with a weak D call TRBD1 (5 bases). Per germline, CDR1 GTSNPN and CDR2 SVGIG (reference sequence). The V and J ends lost 5 bases and 5 bases respectively, with 15 bases between them. CDR3 length: 13 amino acids. Based on the CDR3 plus reference TRBV30 and TRBJ2-5, the full variable domain is SQTIHQWPATLVQPVGSPLSLECTVEGTSNPNLYWYRQAAGRGLQLLFYSVGIGQISSEVPQNLSASRPQDRQFILSSKKLLLSDSGFYLCAWGVQGVETQYFGPGTRLLVL.

This clonotype was recorded at least ten times. CDR3: CASSQERSVLNNEQFF. The CDR3 region has the DNA TGCGCCAGCAGCCAAGAACGTTCGGTACTGAACAATGAGCAGTTCTTC. V usage is TRBV4-1 and J usage is TRBJ2-1, with D unresolved. The germline V and J ends were trimmed by 0 bases and 5 bases, with 14 bases remaining between them. The CDR3 is 16 residues long. CDR1 is MGHRA and CDR2 is YSYEKL in the germline V gene.

This chain links TRBV4-1 with TRBJ1-5, with a possible D match to TRBD1 (6 bases). The germline V and J ends were trimmed by 3 bases and 9 bases, with 18 bases remaining between them. CDR1 and CDR2 from the germline V gene are MGHRA and YSYEKL. The CDR3 sequence is 15 residues long. This CDR3 is CASSHPDRTQSPQHF. CDR3 DNA: TGCGCCAGCAGCCACCCCGACAGGACCCAATCGCCCCAGCATTTT.

A few counts support this clonotype. J is TRBJ2-7 and V is TRBV7-2; 8 bases line up with TRBD2. With V trimmed by 5 bases and J by 4 bases, 4 bases remained unmatched. The CDR3 has 13 residues. Germline V gives CDR1 SGHTA, CDR2 FQGNSA. CDR3 in DNA: TGTGCCAGCAGCCCCGGGACTAGATACGAGCAGTACGTC. As protein: CASSPGTRYEQYV.

The J gene is TRBJ2-5, the V gene TRBV11-2, with a tentative D call TRBD2 (6 bases). Germline V gene data show CDR1 as SGHAT and CDR2 as FQNNGV. Trimming left V 7 bases short and J 5 bases short, with 29 bases between. The CDR3 has 18 residues. For the CDR3, the DNA is TGTGCCAGCACCACAGGCGTGGGGGGACCCTTTCCGGTGGAGACCCAGTACTTC. This gives the protein CASTTGVGGPFPVETQYF.

The chain is built from TRBV20-1 and TRBJ2-1, with a weak D call TRBD1 (5 bases). Trimming left V 6 bases short and J 6 bases short, with 15 bases between. This CDR3 contains 13 residues. Looked up from germline, CDR1 is DFQATT and CDR2 is SNEGSKA (reference sequence). The DNA for the CDR3 is TGCAGTGCGGGGCCTAACTTGGGCAATGAGCAGTTCTTC. Its protein product is CSAGPNLGNEQFF.

In the case of this clonotype: This sequence may be a read error, since a much larger clone differs from it by one base. V usage is TRBV2 and J usage is TRBJ1-6, with D unresolved. The germline V gene encodes CDR1 SNHLY and CDR2 FYNNEI. This CDR3 comprises 11 residues. V lost 7 bases to trimming and J lost 7 bases, with 5 bases between them. The CDR3 region has the DNA TGTGCCAGCATAGAGAATTCACCCCTCCACTTT. Its translation: CASIENSPLHF.

V gene TRBV20-1 combines with J gene TRBJ2-5, with 7 bases fitting TRBD1. The CDR3 consists of 13 residues. From germline, CDR1 is DFQATT and CDR2 SNEGSKA (reference sequence). The V and J ends lost 6 bases and 5 bases, in that order; junction bases with no gene match: 9. CDR3 loop: CSAATGADETQYF. The CDR3 DNA is TGCAGTGCCGCTACAGGGGCCGATGAGACCCAGTACTTC.

This clonotype was seen a few times. This rearrangement joins TRBV20-1 to TRBJ2-3; 12 nucleotides agree with TRBD1. The CDR3 spans 14 residues. Germline V lookup: CDR1 DFQATT, CDR2 SNEGSKA (reference sequence). The DNA of the CDR3 is TGCAGCGTTACGGGACAGGGGGCGCGGGATACGCAGTATTTT. Translation: CSVTGQGARDTQYF.

The V gene is TRBV6-2 or TRBV6-3, the J gene TRBJ2-1; 7 bases agree with TRBD1. Germline CDR1 is MNHEY and CDR2 is SVGEGT. CDR3 size: 14 residues. V lost 6 bases, J lost 8 bases, and 10 bases stayed unmatched. The CDR3 loop is CASRYTGESDEQFF. CDR3 DNA: TGTGCCAGCAGATACACAGGGGAGAGCGATGAGCAGTTCTTC.

This clonotype was found many times. The rearrangement uses TRBV7-2 and TRBJ2-1; TRBD2 matches at 13 bases. CDR1 and CDR2 from the germline V gene are SGHTA and FQGNSA. After removal of 5 bases from V and 11 bases from J, the junction contained 6 bases not matched to a gene. This CDR3 region has 14 residues. The CDR3 reads CASSPTSGGPKQFF. CDR3 DNA: TGTGCCAGCAGCCCGACTAGCGGGGGGCCCAAGCAGTTCTTC.

The gene calls are TRBV6-6 and TRBJ2-5; D is uncertain. Trimming took 5 bases from V and 2 from J, leaving 12 bases between them. CDR3 length: 14 amino acids. CDR1 is MNHNY, CDR2 SVGAGI, per germline (reference sequence). The CDR3 bases are TGTGCCAGCAGTCCTCCGCCAGGACAAGAGACCCAGTACTTC. It translates to CASSPPPGQETQYF.

This clonotype was counted ten times or more. The gene calls are TRBV24-1 and TRBJ2-5; possibly TRBD1 for D (6 bases). CDR1 KGHDR and CDR2 SFDVKD come from the germline V gene. Trimming shortened V by 7 bases and J by 3 bases, and 11 bases separated the two germline ends. CDR3 length: 13 amino acids. CDR3 loop: CATRGGEKETQYF. The CDR3 DNA is TGTGCCACCAGAGGGGGTGAGAAAGAGACCCAGTACTTC.